This T cell receptor (beta chain) was sequenced during a study of cytomegalovirus exposure and HLA in healthy donors. Overall study results and limits: According to reports, the classifier identified cytomegalovirus status with high specificity and sensitivity.

The CDR3 has 11 residues. Germline CDR1 and CDR2: MDHEN and SYDVKM. Trimming at V came to 5 bases and at J to 15 bases, leaving 5 bases not matched to a gene. The table lists this clone with a count of one. The antigen remains undetermined. The primer mix had 60 Vbeta and 13 Jbeta primers. The assay was immunoSEQ multiplex PCR, and TCRdb's table has in-frame clones only and misses some. Of some 150,000 clones listed, 70% to 90% are singletons. The sequence was collected from a man aged 45-65 years in good health and CMV-seronegative. Sequencing was performed on PBMCs. The chain combines TRBV28 with TRBJ1-5; 9 nucleotides match TRBD1. CDR3 sequence reads: CASSQPGQGHF. In DNA form, the CDR3 reads TGTGCCAGCAGTCAGCCGGGACAGGGGCATTTT.